This T cell receptor beta chain was found in a study of blood T cell repertoires in COVID-19. Turning to the study itself: COVID-19 samples collected from the United States, Italy and Spain covered acute and convalescent phases. Sources were T cells, B-cell-depleted T cells, or PBMCs; the material itself was cDNA or gDNA.

How the authors handled the data: Amplifying reference gene primers gave estimates of nucleated cell counts. Assay: immunoSEQ multiplex PCR; the TCRdb copy retains only in-frame clones and omits some. V and J calls and clone size are given by that table; D and trimming were obtained from the DNA. The sample has 120,000 to 150,000 clones, over 75% seen once. The CDR3 length is 19 residues. Losses at the gene ends were 6 bases for V and 6 bases for J; bases not matched to a gene: 15. Per the germline V gene, CDR1 is MNHEY and CDR2 is SMNVEV (reference sequence). The rearrangement uses TRBV27 and TRBJ2-2; 14 bases are a match to TRBD2. The sequenced sample consisted of peripheral blood. This TCR came from a woman between 45 and 60 years old with acute or convalescent COVID-19. The CDR3 sequence is CASRHLLLPGLAGAGELFF. As DNA, the CDR3 is TGTGCCAGCAGGCACCTCTTGCTACCGGGACTAGCGGGGGCCGGGGAGCTGTTTTTT.